The sequence of this T cell receptor (beta chain) was determined in a study of CD8 T cells in Susac syndrome. Looked up from germline, CDR1 is LNHNV and CDR2 is YYDKDF (reference sequence). V was clipped by 3 bases and J by 5 bases, with 11 bases between them. The CDR3 sequence is 13 residues long. It was with random hexamers that roughly 0.5 to 1 ug RNA was reverse transcribed. TCRdb recomputed calls from the immunoSEQ multiplex PCR reads with MiXCR, one row per CDR3 protein. The table records approximately 150,000 distinct CDR3 sequences, just under 95% of them present only once. The clonotype originates from a human donor in good health. Sequenced: CD4+ T cells from PBMCs. The genes are TRBV15 and TRBJ2-7; D remains unclear. The CDR3 protein is CATSRRTGHEQYF. The CDR3 DNA reads as TGTGCCACCAGCAGGCGGACCGGCCACGAGCAGTACTTC.